Listed below are T cell receptor beta chains from one sample, sequenced in a study of T-cell reconstitution after alpha-beta-depleted transplantation in children. TCRdb passed the PCR reads through MiXCR, listing each CDR3 protein once. The data contain a few hundred thousand distinct CDR3 sequences, 10% of them singletons. The source material was PBMCs from the stem cell graft donor, sampled from the stem cell graft. All receptors come from a human donor who donated a stem cell graft to a child with acute lymphoblastic leukemia. Both conserved end residues are part of each CDR3. Fields, in order: V gene, clone size, J gene, D gene, CDR3 DNA, CDR3 protein. D genes are given only for firm matches. Part of the rows lack a size; the others show once, few, many or a class for expanded clones.

V gene: TRBV6-1; clone size: -; J gene: TRBJ1-1; D gene: -; CDR3 DNA: TGTGCCAGCAGTGTGGGACGGCACACTGAAGCTTTCTTT; CDR3 protein: CASSVGRHTEAFF
V gene: TRBV18; clone size: once; J gene: TRBJ2-7; D gene: -; CDR3 DNA: TGTGCCAGCTCACCGAGGCCGGGACCCGAGCCGCACGAGCAGTACTTC; CDR3 protein: CASSPRPGPEPHEQYF
V gene: TRBV9; clone size: few; J gene: TRBJ2-2; D gene: TRBD1; CDR3 DNA: TGTGCCAGCAGCGTAGTCCGGACAGGGCGCGCCGGGGAGCTGTTTTTT; CDR3 protein: CASSVVRTGRAGELFF
V gene: TRBV5-1; clone size: -; J gene: TRBJ2-7; D gene: TRBD1; CDR3 DNA: TGCGCCAGCAGCTGGACGGACAGGGGGGCTCCATACGAGCAGTACTTC; CDR3 protein: CASSWTDRGAPYEQYF
V gene: TRBV12-3/TRBV12-4; clone size: -; J gene: TRBJ2-7; D gene: -; CDR3 DNA: TGTGCCAGCAGTTTCCGGGACCCAGCCTACGAGCAGTACTTC; CDR3 protein: CASSFRDPAYEQYF
V gene: TRBV4-2; clone size: -; J gene: TRBJ2-1; D gene: TRBD2; CDR3 DNA: TGTGCCATGGGCCTCGGGCCTAGCGGGAATAATGAGCAGTTCTTC; CDR3 protein: CAMGLGPSGNNEQFF
V gene: TRBV4-1; clone size: -; J gene: TRBJ2-1; D gene: TRBD1; CDR3 DNA: TGCGCCAGCAGCCAGGACAGGGGTTATGAGCAGTTCTTC; CDR3 protein: CASSQDRGYEQFF
V gene: TRBV5-6; clone size: -; J gene: TRBJ1-1; D gene: TRBD1; CDR3 DNA: TGTGCCAGCAGCTTTGGACAGGGGGCTGAAGCTTTCTTT; CDR3 protein: CASSFGQGAEAFF
V gene: TRBV20-1; clone size: many; J gene: TRBJ2-3; D gene: -; CDR3 DNA: TGCAGTGCTAGAGATAGTCACTTAACAGATACGCAGTATTTT; CDR3 protein: CSARDSHLTDTQYF
V gene: TRBV28; clone size: -; J gene: TRBJ1-6; D gene: -; CDR3 DNA: TGTGCCAGCAGTTCCCCCACGGGGGCGCTTGGGTCACCCCTCCACTTT; CDR3 protein: CASSSPTGALGSPLHF
V gene: TRBV5-1; clone size: few; J gene: TRBJ2-7; D gene: TRBD2; CDR3 DNA: TGCGCCAGCAGCTTGCACCTCGGACTAGCGGAGGGGGAGCAGTACTTC; CDR3 protein: CASSLHLGLAEGEQYF
V gene: TRBV11-2; clone size: many; J gene: TRBJ1-1; D gene: -; CDR3 DNA: TGTGCCAGCAGCTTAGATCTAACAAGATGGGAAGCTTTCTTT; CDR3 protein: CASSLDLTRWEAFF
V gene: TRBV6-1; clone size: few; J gene: TRBJ2-2; D gene: -; CDR3 DNA: TGTGCCAGCAGTGAAGTGCGTGGGCAAAACACCGGGGAGCTGTTTTTT; CDR3 protein: CASSEVRGQNTGELFF
V gene: TRBV5-5; clone size: -; J gene: TRBJ2-1; D gene: -; CDR3 DNA: TGTGCCAGCAGCCCCAGGGCAGAGTACAATGAGCAGTTCTTC; CDR3 protein: CASSPRAEYNEQFF
V gene: TRBV29-1; clone size: once; J gene: TRBJ2-1; D gene: TRBD2; CDR3 DNA: TGCAGCCTCGGACTAGCGGGAGGGACCGAACCCACTTCTACCTACAATGAGCAGTTCTTC; CDR3 protein: CSLGLAGGTEPTSTYNEQFF
V gene: TRBV4-1; clone size: few; J gene: TRBJ1-1; D gene: TRBD1; CDR3 DNA: TGCGCCAGCAAATCGAATGTAGGGGGCTTCACTGAAGCTTTCTTT; CDR3 protein: CASKSNVGGFTEAFF
V gene: TRBV7-2; clone size: -; J gene: TRBJ2-5; D gene: TRBD2; CDR3 DNA: TGTGCCAGCAGCCCTGGGACTAGCAGGGAGACCCAGTACTTC; CDR3 protein: CASSPGTSRETQYF
V gene: TRBV5-1; clone size: -; J gene: TRBJ1-2; D gene: TRBD1; CDR3 DNA: TGCGCCAGCAGCTTGGTACAGGGGGCACAGGACCGCTATGGCTACACCTTC; CDR3 protein: CASSLVQGAQDRYGYTF
V gene: TRBV12-3/TRBV12-4; clone size: -; J gene: TRBJ1-2; D gene: -; CDR3 DNA: TGTGCCAGCACCCAGTCGTTATCATCATATGGCTACACCTTC; CDR3 protein: CASTQSLSSYGYTF
V gene: TRBV7-2; clone size: many; J gene: TRBJ2-2; D gene: -; CDR3 DNA: TGTGCCAGCAGCTCCGTGGACGTTGGGGAGCTGTTTTTT; CDR3 protein: CASSSVDVGELFF
V gene: TRBV20-1; clone size: -; J gene: TRBJ2-1; D gene: -; CDR3 DNA: TGCAGTGCTAGTGACAGTTACAATGAGCAGTTCTTC; CDR3 protein: CSASDSYNEQFF
V gene: TRBV29-1; clone size: many; J gene: TRBJ2-5; D gene: TRBD2; CDR3 DNA: TGCAGCGTCATAAAAGCGGGAGCAGAGACCCAGTACTTC; CDR3 protein: CSVIKAGAETQYF
V gene: TRBV12-3/TRBV12-4; clone size: -; J gene: TRBJ2-1; D gene: -; CDR3 DNA: TGTGCCAGCAGTTTATGGGGGAGCCATGAGCAGTTCTTC; CDR3 protein: CASSLWGSHEQFF
V gene: TRBV27; clone size: few; J gene: TRBJ2-1; D gene: TRBD1; CDR3 DNA: TGTGCCAGCAGTTCCCTCACAGGGGGCTCCTACAATGAGCAGTTCTTC; CDR3 protein: CASSSLTGGSYNEQFF
V gene: TRBV12-3/TRBV12-4; clone size: many; J gene: TRBJ2-1; D gene: -; CDR3 DNA: TGTGCCAGCAGTTTTAGAGGAACACAACACGATGAGCAGTTCTTC; CDR3 protein: CASSFRGTQHDEQFF
V gene: TRBV15; clone size: -; J gene: TRBJ2-1; D gene: -; CDR3 DNA: TGTGCCACCAGCAGAGGGGGGAATGAGCAGTTCTTC; CDR3 protein: CATSRGGNEQFF
V gene: TRBV5-1; clone size: few; J gene: TRBJ2-7; D gene: TRBD2; CDR3 DNA: TGCGCCAGCAGCTTGGGCGGACTAGCGGGAGTCCACGAGCAGTACTTC; CDR3 protein: CASSLGGLAGVHEQYF
V gene: TRBV4-1; clone size: few; J gene: TRBJ1-1; D gene: TRBD1; CDR3 DNA: TGCGCCAGCAGCCAAGGGGTTGGGACAGGGAAGAACACTGAAGCTTTCTTT; CDR3 protein: CASSQGVGTGKNTEAFF
V gene: TRBV5-5; clone size: -; J gene: TRBJ2-5; D gene: -; CDR3 DNA: TGTGCCAGCAGCCCCGGGTCCAGCGCTGAGACCCAGTACTTC; CDR3 protein: CASSPGSSAETQYF
V gene: TRBV10-3; clone size: few; J gene: TRBJ2-7; D gene: TRBD2; CDR3 DNA: TGTGCCTCCGGGACTAGCGGGAACTCCTACGAGCAGTACTTC; CDR3 protein: CASGTSGNSYEQYF
V gene: TRBV3-1; clone size: -; J gene: TRBJ2-1; D gene: TRBD2; CDR3 DNA: TGTGCCAGCAGCTTTGGACTAGCGGGAGTGGGACACAATGAGCAGTTCTTC; CDR3 protein: CASSFGLAGVGHNEQFF
V gene: TRBV7-2; clone size: few; J gene: TRBJ2-1; D gene: TRBD2; CDR3 DNA: TGTGCCAGCAGCCCCAGACTAGCGGGCGGTCTAAATGAGCAGTTCTTC; CDR3 protein: CASSPRLAGGLNEQFF
V gene: TRBV5-1; clone size: -; J gene: TRBJ2-7; D gene: -; CDR3 DNA: TGCGCCAGCGCATATAGCGTTCCCTACGAGCAGTACTTC; CDR3 protein: CASAYSVPYEQYF
V gene: TRBV15; clone size: few; J gene: TRBJ2-3; D gene: -; CDR3 DNA: TGTGCCACCAGCAGTTGGCAGACTAGCACAGATACGCAGTATTTT; CDR3 protein: CATSSWQTSTDTQYF
V gene: TRBV10-3; clone size: many; J gene: TRBJ1-2; D gene: TRBD1; CDR3 DNA: TGTGCCATCAGACCGGGACAGGGGGCGAACTATGGCTACACCTTC; CDR3 protein: CAIRPGQGANYGYTF
V gene: TRBV7-9; clone size: few; J gene: TRBJ1-5; D gene: -; CDR3 DNA: TGTGCCAGCAGCTTAGGTCAGCATCAGCCCCAGCATTTT; CDR3 protein: CASSLGQHQPQHF
V gene: TRBV9; clone size: few; J gene: TRBJ2-7; D gene: TRBD2; CDR3 DNA: TGTGCCAGCAGTAGGCGGGAGGGCCTATCCGAGCAGTACTTC; CDR3 protein: CASSRREGLSEQYF
V gene: TRBV6-2/TRBV6-3; clone size: few; J gene: TRBJ2-1; D gene: TRBD2; CDR3 DNA: TGTGCCAGCAGCAGATCCGGGACTAGCGGGAGGCTACCCTACAATGAGCAGTTCTTC; CDR3 protein: CASSRSGTSGRLPYNEQFF
V gene: TRBV5-8; clone size: few; J gene: TRBJ1-4; D gene: -; CDR3 DNA: TGTGCCAGCAGCCCCGGAAGGTCGAGCGCTAATGAAAAACTGTTTTTT; CDR3 protein: CASSPGRSSANEKLFF
V gene: TRBV2; clone size: few; J gene: TRBJ2-2; D gene: -; CDR3 DNA: TGTGCCAGCAGTCCGACCGGACAGACCGGGGAGCTGTTTTTT; CDR3 protein: CASSPTGQTGELFF
V gene: TRBV4-2; clone size: few; J gene: TRBJ2-7; D gene: TRBD2; CDR3 DNA: TGTGCCAGCAGCCAAGCCGGACTAGCGGGATTGGGTGAGCAGTACTTC; CDR3 protein: CASSQAGLAGLGEQYF
V gene: TRBV7-9; clone size: few; J gene: TRBJ2-3; D gene: TRBD1; CDR3 DNA: TGTGCCAGCAGCTTAATCCAGGACAGGGGTCATTTT; CDR3 protein: CASSLIQDRGHF